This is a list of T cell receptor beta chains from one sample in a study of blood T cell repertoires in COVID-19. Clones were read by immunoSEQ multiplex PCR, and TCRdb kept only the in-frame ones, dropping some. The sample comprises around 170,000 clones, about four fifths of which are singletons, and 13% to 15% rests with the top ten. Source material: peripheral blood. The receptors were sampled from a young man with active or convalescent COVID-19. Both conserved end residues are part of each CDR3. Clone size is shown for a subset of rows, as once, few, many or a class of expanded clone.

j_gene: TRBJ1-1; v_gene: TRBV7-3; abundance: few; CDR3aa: CASRVNRNTEAFF
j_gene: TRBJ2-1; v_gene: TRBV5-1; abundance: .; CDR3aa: CASSPGLASYNEQFF
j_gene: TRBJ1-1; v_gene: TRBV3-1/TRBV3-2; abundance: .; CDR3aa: CASSQMVRTEAFF
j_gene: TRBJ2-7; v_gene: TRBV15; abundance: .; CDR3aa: CATSRVATSGYYEQYF
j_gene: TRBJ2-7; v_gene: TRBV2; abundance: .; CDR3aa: CASRGGGYEQYF
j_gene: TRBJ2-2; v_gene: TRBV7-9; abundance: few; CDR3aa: CASSLKLDDTGELFF
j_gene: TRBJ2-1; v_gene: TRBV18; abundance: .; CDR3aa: CASSLMTSGVYNEQFF
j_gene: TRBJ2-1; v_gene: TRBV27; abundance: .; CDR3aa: CASSSRGNEQFF
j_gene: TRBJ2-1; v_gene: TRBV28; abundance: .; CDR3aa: CASRNSNSYNEQFF
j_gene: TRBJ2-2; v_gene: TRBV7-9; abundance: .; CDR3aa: CASSLGDRVSGELFF
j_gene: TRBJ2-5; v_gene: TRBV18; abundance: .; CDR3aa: CASSPTGGLETQYF
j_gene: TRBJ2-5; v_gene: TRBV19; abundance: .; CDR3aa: CASSILGLAGSQETQYF
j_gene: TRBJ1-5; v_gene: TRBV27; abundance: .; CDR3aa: CASSLVINQPQHF
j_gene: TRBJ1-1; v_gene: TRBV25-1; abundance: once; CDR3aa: CARPQGADTEAFF
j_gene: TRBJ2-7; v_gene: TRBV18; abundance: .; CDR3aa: CASSEDRGHSYEQYF
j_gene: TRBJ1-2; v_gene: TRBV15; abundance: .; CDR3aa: CATSRGLNYGYTF
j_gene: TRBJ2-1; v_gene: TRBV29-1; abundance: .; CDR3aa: CSAGADRGKNEQFF
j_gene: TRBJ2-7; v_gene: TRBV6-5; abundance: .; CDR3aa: CASSFLDSSTYEQYF
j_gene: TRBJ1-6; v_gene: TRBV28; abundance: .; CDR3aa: CASSLSGGSTGSQYF
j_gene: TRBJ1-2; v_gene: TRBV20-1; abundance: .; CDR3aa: CSASSGADRARPYGYTF
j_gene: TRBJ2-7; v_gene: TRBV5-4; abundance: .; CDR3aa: CASSPHNAAYEQYF
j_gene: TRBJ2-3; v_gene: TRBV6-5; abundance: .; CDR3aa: CASGDRKQYF
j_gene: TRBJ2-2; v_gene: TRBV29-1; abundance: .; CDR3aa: CSAWLAGVGTGELFF
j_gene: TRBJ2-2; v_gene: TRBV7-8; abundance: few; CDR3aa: CASSLVRNTGELFF
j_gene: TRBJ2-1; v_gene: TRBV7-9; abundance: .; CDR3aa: CASSLNTALVGNEQFF
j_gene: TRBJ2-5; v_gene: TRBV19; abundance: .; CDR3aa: CASSSSGGETQYF
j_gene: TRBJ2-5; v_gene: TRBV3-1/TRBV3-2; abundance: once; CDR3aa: CASSGGALRETQYF
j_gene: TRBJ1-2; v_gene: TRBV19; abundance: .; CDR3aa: CASSLHRGESNYGYTF